A single sample gave rise to the 21 T cell receptor beta chains below, sequenced in a study of blood T cell repertoires in COVID-19. Sequenced by immunoSEQ multiplex PCR; TCRdb stores in-frame clones only, minus some. The data hold around 330,000 clones, with roughly 87% observed a single time. The sequencing input was PBMCs or T cells enriched from blood (not recorded which). These receptors were taken from a young woman who had recovered from COVID-19.

The chain has TRBV7-6 and TRBJ2-1, with D perhaps matching TRBD2 (5 bases). Trimming removed 2 bases at V and 2 bases at J, with 10 bases between. The CDR3 loop spans 15 amino acids. Germline-derived CDR1 and CDR2 are SGHVS and FNYEAQ. CDR3 in DNA: TGTGCCAGCAGCTTATCGGACTCTCCCTACAATGAGCAGTTCTTC. Its translation: CASSLSDSPYNEQFF.

V usage is TRBV5-1 and J usage is TRBJ1-1; D uncertain. V was shortened by 4 bases and J by 4 bases, with 17 bases between the two germline ends. In germline, CDR1 is SGHRS, CDR2 YFSETQ. The CDR3 covers 15 residues. The CDR3 reads CASSPALRSSTEAFF. DNA of the CDR3: TGCGCCAGCAGCCCTGCTTTGAGGAGTTCCACTGAAGCTTTCTTT.

This clone is a singleton in its sample. This chain links TRBV14 with TRBJ2-7; 7 bases fit TRBD2. The germline V gene encodes CDR1 SGHDN and CDR2 FVKESK. With 5 bases clipped from V and 0 bases from J, the junction kept 7 bases outside the gene matches. There are 15 residues in the CDR3. Here the CDR3 reads CASSERTRSSYEQYF. The CDR3 DNA reads as TGTGCCAGCAGCGAAAGGACTAGGAGCTCCTACGAGCAGTACTTC.

Only one count was recorded for this clone. The V and J genes are TRBV19 and TRBJ2-1, with 7 nucleotides matching TRBD2. Per germline, CDR1 LNHDA and CDR2 SQIVND (reference sequence). Unmatched junction bases numbered 7, after V lost 5 bases and J lost 6 bases. The CDR3 has 14 amino acids. The CDR3 is CASSPQTSVNEQFF. The CDR3 nucleotides are TGTGCCAGTAGTCCACAAACTAGCGTCAATGAGCAGTTCTTC. The full variable domain, completed using reference TRBV19 and TRBJ2-1, is DGGITQSPKYLFRKEGQNVTLSCEQNLNHDAMYWYRQDPGQGLRLIYYSQIVNDFQKGDIAEGYSVSREKKESFPLTVTSAQKNPTAFYLCASSPQTSVNEQFFGPGTRLTVL.

V and J are TRBV19 and TRBJ1-4; D gene uncertain. The CDR3 covers 15 residues. Germline lookup yields CDR1 LNHDA and CDR2 SQIVND (reference sequence). The V end lost 5 bases, the J end lost 5 bases, and 15 bases lay between the germline ends. The CDR3, as DNA: TGTGCCAGTAGTTACGGACTGCTGGGAAATGAAAAACTGTTTTTT. Translating gives CASSYGLLGNEKLFF.

The CDR3 DNA follows: TGTGCCAGCAGCTTAGCCTATCCTTATGGCTACACCTTC. This sequence encodes CASSLAYPYGYTF. The genes are TRBV11-2 and TRBJ1-2; no clear D gene. Trimming left V 1 base short and J 5 bases short, with 8 bases between. This CDR3 region has 13 residues. From germline, CDR1 is SGHAT and CDR2 FQNNGV.

The chain combines TRBV5-1 with TRBJ1-2, with TRBD1 identical over 7 bases. The CDR3 totals 15 residues. CDR1 SGHRS and CDR2 YFSETQ come from the germline V gene. The junction had 6 bases not matched to a gene; V was cut back by 4 bases and J by 0 bases. CDR3 sequence: CASSARQGANYGYTF. The CDR3, as DNA: TGCGCCAGCAGCGCCCGACAGGGAGCTAACTATGGCTACACCTTC.

The chain links TRBV11-3 to TRBJ2-1, with 16 bases lining up with TRBD2. After removal of 4 bases from V and 15 bases from J, the junction contained 9 bases not matched to a gene. There are 15 residues in the CDR3. Germline V gene data show CDR1 as SGHNT and CDR2 as YENEEA. CDR3 amino acids: CASSYTGLAGGRMFF. CDR3 DNA sequence: TGTGCCAGCAGCTATACGGGACTAGCGGGGGGGCGTATGTTCTTC.

This clone has just one count. The chain has TRBV20-1 and TRBJ1-1; D unclear. This CDR3 has 12 amino acids. The V end was cut by 3 bases, the J end by 10 bases, with 15 bases between. Germline-derived CDR1 and CDR2 are DFQATT and SNEGSKA (reference sequence). The CDR3: CSASPPGRVAFF. CDR3 bases: TGCAGTGCTAGTCCTCCCGGTCGGGTAGCTTTCTTT.

The V call is TRBV7-9, the J call TRBJ1-1; D is ambiguous. The CDR3 runs to 15 residues. Germline values: CDR1 SEHNR, CDR2 FQNEAQ (reference sequence). V was trimmed by 5 bases and J by 0 bases, leaving 13 bases between them. CDR3 nucleotides: TGTGCCAGCAGCCCGGTGGGCCAAATGAACACTGAAGCTTTCTTT. Its protein product is CASSPVGQMNTEAFF.

This sequence joins TRBV27 and TRBJ1-2, with 9 nucleotides matching TRBD1. CDR1 and CDR2 from the germline V gene are MNHEY and SMNVEV (reference sequence). The CDR3 contains 15 residues. Trimming removed 1 base from V and 4 bases from J; junction bases left unmatched: 4. Here the CDR3 DNA reads TGTGCCAGCAGTTTATACAGGGGGCTGATCTATGGCTACACCTTC. Translated: CASSLYRGLIYGYTF.

The rearrangement links TRBV11-2 to TRBJ1-1, with no clear D. V lost 1 base and J lost 4, with 19 bases in between. CDR3 length: 17 residues. Germline V lookup: CDR1 SGHAT, CDR2 FQNNGV. CDR3: CASSLGRLPIKFTEAFF. In nucleotides, the CDR3 is TGTGCCAGCAGCTTAGGCCGCCTGCCTATCAAGTTCACTGAAGCTTTCTTT.

The rearrangement uses TRBV7-9 and TRBJ1-1; 8 bases map to TRBD1. V lost 6 bases, J lost 1 base, and 7 bases stayed unmatched. This CDR3 is built from 15 residues. Germline CDR1 and CDR2: SEHNR and FQNEAQ (reference sequence). The CDR3 bases are TGTGCCAGCAGTTTGTCAGGGGGCAGGAACACTGAAGCTTTCTTT. It translates to CASSLSGGRNTEAFF.

The chain has TRBV5-4 and TRBJ1-6; 7 bases align to TRBD1. The germline V gene has CDR1 SGHNT and CDR2 YYREEE (reference sequence). Trimming at V came to 0 bases and at J to 10 bases, leaving 4 bases not matched to a gene. The CDR3 is 14 amino acids. The CDR3 DNA reads as TGTGCCAGCAGCTTGGAAGGGGGCTGGTCACCCCTCCACTTT. Amino acids: CASSLEGGWSPLHF.

V and J are TRBV7-9 and TRBJ1-2; 10 bases agree with TRBD1. The junction had 13 bases not matched to a gene; V was cut back by 4 bases and J by 5 bases. In germline, CDR1 is SEHNR, CDR2 FQNEAQ (reference sequence). The CDR3 totals 17 residues. Here the CDR3 reads CASSSTPGQGKDYGYTF. The CDR3, as DNA: TGTGCCAGCAGCTCCACGCCGGGACAGGGGAAAGATTATGGCTACACCTTC.

The V call is TRBV24-1, the J call TRBJ2-3; 8 nucleotides line up with TRBD2. The germline CDR1 and CDR2 sequences are KGHDR and SFDVKD. The CDR3 contains 18 residues. The V segment lost 4 bases and the J segment 2 bases; nucleotides outside the gene matches: 13. The CDR3 DNA is TGTGCCACCAGTGACCCTCCAGGGGCGGGAGGCGACACAGATACGCAGTATTTT. Translated: CATSDPPGAGGDTDTQYF.

The chain employs TRBV2 and TRBJ2-7; D unclear. CDR1 is SNHLY, CDR2 FYNNEI, per germline. Trimming took off 5 bases at V and 6 bases at J, with 14 bases between the two ends. The CDR3 is 13 amino acids. As DNA, the CDR3 is TGTGCCAGCAGTCCCCCTACCGCCGGCGAGCAGTACTTC. Translation gives CASSPPTAGEQYF.

This clone was found once. The CDR3 is CASSASLTGGGDYEQYF. The CDR3 bases are TGTGCCAGCAGCGCTAGCTTGACGGGGGGAGGGGACTACGAGCAGTACTTC. The chain couples TRBV9 to TRBJ2-7; 7 nucleotides line up with TRBD2. V lost 3 bases, J lost 3 bases, and 15 bases stayed unmatched. Germline CDR1 reads SGDLS; CDR2 reads YYNGEE. The CDR3 runs to 17 residues.

The chain uses TRBV19 and TRBJ1-1; D perhaps matches TRBD1 (5 bases). This CDR3 region has 16 residues. Trimming removed 7 bases from V and 0 bases from J, with 18 bases in between. Germline V gene lookup returns CDR1 LNHDA and CDR2 SQIVND (reference sequence). The DNA for the CDR3 is TGTGCCAGTAACTTAAGGGGAGGGTACATGAACACTGAAGCTTTCTTT. It codes for CASNLRGGYMNTEAFF.

The rearrangement links TRBV30 to TRBJ1-3, with 12 bases that match TRBD1. V was pared by 8 bases and J by 2 bases, with 7 bases of the junction left unmatched. The CDR3 length is 15 residues. Germline-derived CDR1 and CDR2 are GTSNPN and SVGIG (reference sequence). DNA for the CDR3: TGTGCCGGGGACAGGGGGCTTACGGCTGGAAACACCATATATTTT. Protein product: CAGDRGLTAGNTIYF.

The rearrangement uses TRBV4-2 and TRBJ2-5; 9 nucleotides line up with TRBD2. The length of the CDR3 is 16 residues. In germline, CDR1 is LGHNA, CDR2 YNFKEQ. After removal of 1 base from V and 9 bases from J, the junction contained 12 bases not matched to a gene. The CDR3 loop reads CASSQVAGGPAGSQYF. The CDR3 DNA follows: TGTGCCAGCAGCCAAGTGGCGGGAGGGCCGGCCGGATCCCAGTACTTC.